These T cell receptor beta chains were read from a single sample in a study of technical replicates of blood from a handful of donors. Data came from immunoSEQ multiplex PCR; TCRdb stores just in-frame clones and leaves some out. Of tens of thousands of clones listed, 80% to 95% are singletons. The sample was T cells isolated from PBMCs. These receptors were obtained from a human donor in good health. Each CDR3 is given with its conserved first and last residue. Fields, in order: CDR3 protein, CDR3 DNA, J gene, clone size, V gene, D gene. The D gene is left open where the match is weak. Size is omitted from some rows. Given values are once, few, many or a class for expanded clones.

CATSRDLGRISHF,TGTGCCACCAGCAGAGATCTTGGCAGAATTTCGCATTTT,TRBJ1-5,NA,TRBV15,NA
CASSYTWGSYEQYF,TGTGCCAGCAGTTACACGTGGGGCAGCTACGAGCAGTACTTC,TRBJ2-7,NA,TRBV6-5,NA
CASSRDLGLAAREQYF,TGTGCCAGCAGTAGGGATCTTGGACTAGCGGCCCGGGAGCAGTACTTC,TRBJ2-7,once,TRBV9,TRBD2
CASSYSRDRNYEQYF,TGTGCCAGCAGTTATTCCCGGGACAGAAACTACGAGCAGTACTTC,TRBJ2-7,NA,TRBV6-5,TRBD1
CASSVGVSNTEAFF,TGCGCCAGCAGTGTAGGGGTTTCTAACACTGAAGCTTTCTTT,TRBJ1-1,NA,TRBV10-2,NA
CASSLEGTGDMPQHF,TGTGCCAGCAGCTTAGAAGGGACAGGGGATATGCCCCAGCATTTT,TRBJ1-5,NA,TRBV7-2,TRBD1
CSVDEGSDTEAFF,TGCAGCGTTGATGAGGGCTCGGACACTGAAGCTTTCTTT,TRBJ1-1,NA,TRBV29-1,NA
CASESSYEQYF,TGTGCCAGCGAGAGCTCCTACGAGCAGTACTTC,TRBJ2-7,NA,TRBV2,NA
CASSLAGSIVDTQYF,TGTGCCAGCAGCTTAGCAGGGAGTATTGTAGATACGCAGTATTTT,TRBJ2-3,NA,TRBV7-2,NA
CASSSHGGTGELFF,TGTGCCAGCAGCTCCCATGGGGGGACCGGGGAGCTGTTTTTT,TRBJ2-2,once,TRBV7-3,NA
CASSLGATYTNTGELFF,TGCGCCAGCAGCTTGGGGGCGACATACACGAACACCGGGGAGCTGTTTTTT,TRBJ2-2,NA,TRBV5-1,NA
CASSSVSGVFDEQFF,TGTGCCAGCAGCTCCGTGTCGGGAGTCTTCGATGAGCAGTTCTTC,TRBJ2-1,NA,TRBV5-8,NA
CASSIPSVTGLTFHQPQHF,TGTGCCAGTAGTATTCCCTCAGTCACGGGACTGACCTTCCATCAGCCCCAGCATTTT,TRBJ1-5,NA,TRBV19,NA
CSVARGLSTDTQYF,TGCAGCGTTGCGCGGGGGTTGAGCACAGATACGCAGTATTTT,TRBJ2-3,NA,TRBV29-1,TRBD2
CASSRGLADLYNEQFF,TGCGCCAGCAGCCGCGGACTAGCGGACCTCTACAATGAGCAGTTCTTC,TRBJ2-1,NA,TRBV4-1,TRBD2
CASSRGGLAGGPSSHEQYF,TGCGCCAGCAGCCGGGGGGGACTAGCGGGAGGACCCAGTTCCCACGAGCAGTACTTC,TRBJ2-7,once,TRBV4-1,TRBD2